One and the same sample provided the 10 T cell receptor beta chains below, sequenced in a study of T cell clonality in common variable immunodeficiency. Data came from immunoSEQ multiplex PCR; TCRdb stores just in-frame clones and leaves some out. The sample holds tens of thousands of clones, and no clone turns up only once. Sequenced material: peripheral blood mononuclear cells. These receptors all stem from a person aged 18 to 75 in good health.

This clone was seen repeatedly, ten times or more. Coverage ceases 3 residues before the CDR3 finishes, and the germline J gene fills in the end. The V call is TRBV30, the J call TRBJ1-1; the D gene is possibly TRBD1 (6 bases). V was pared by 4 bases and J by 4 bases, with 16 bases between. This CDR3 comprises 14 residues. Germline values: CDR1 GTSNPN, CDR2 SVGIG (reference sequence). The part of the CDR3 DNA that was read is TGTGCCTGGACCGAACAGGGAGGGAGCACTGAA. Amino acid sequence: CAWTEQGGSTE. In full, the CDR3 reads CAWTEQGGSTEAFF.

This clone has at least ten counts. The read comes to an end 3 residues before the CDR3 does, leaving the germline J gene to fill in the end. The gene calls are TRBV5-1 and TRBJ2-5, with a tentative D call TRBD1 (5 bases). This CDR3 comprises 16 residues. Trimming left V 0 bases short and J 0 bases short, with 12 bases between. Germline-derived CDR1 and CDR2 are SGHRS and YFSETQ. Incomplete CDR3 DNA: TGCGCCAGCAGCTTGGGCCACAGGCTGTACCAAGAGACC. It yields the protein CASSLGHRLYQET. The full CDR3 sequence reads CASSLGHRLYQETQYF.

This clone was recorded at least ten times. The CDR3 bases that were read are TGCGCCAGCAGCTTGATCCCAGGGGCTAATGAG. As protein: CASSLIPGANE. The whole CDR3 sequence reads CASSLIPGANEQFF. The gene calls are TRBV5-1 and TRBJ2-1, with D maybe TRBD1 (6 bases). From the germline J gene comes the end of the CDR3, since the read stops 3 residues before it. Germline V gives CDR1 SGHRS, CDR2 YFSETQ. The CDR3 is 14 amino acids. Trimming cost V 1 base and J 7 bases, with 12 bases left between them.

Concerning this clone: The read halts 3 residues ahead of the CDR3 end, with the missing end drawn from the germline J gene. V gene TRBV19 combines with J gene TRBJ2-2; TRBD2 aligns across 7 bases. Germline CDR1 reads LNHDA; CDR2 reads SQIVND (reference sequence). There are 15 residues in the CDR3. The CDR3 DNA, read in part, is TGTGCCAGTAGTAATTTGGGGGGGGATAATTCACCG. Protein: CASSNLGGDNSP. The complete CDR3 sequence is CASSNLGGDNSPLFF.

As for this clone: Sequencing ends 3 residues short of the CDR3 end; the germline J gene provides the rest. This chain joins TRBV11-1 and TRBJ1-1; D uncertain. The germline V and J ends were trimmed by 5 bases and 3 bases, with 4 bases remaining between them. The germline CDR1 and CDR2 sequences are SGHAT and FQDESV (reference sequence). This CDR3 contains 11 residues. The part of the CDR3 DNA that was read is TGTGCCAGCAGCCTTCACACTGAA. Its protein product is CASSLHTE. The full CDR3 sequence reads CASSLHTEAFF.

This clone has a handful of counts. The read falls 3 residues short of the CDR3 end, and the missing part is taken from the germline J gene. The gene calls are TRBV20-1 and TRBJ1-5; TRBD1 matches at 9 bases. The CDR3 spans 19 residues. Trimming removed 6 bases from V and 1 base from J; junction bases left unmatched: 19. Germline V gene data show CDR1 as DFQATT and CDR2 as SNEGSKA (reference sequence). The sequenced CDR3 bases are TGCAGTGCCATTAACCCAGGGGACAGGGAATATTCAAGCAATCAGCCC. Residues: CSAINPGDREYSSNQP. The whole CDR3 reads CSAINPGDREYSSNQPQHF.

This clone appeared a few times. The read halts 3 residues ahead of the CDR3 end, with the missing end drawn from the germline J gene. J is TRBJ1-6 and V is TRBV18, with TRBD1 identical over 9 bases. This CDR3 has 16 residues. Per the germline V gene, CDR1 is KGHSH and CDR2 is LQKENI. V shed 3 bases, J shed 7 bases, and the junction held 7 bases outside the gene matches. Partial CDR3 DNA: TGTGCCAGCTCACCGAATCGGGACAGGGTCAATTCACCC. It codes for CASSPNRDRVNSP. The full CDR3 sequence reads CASSPNRDRVNSPLHF.

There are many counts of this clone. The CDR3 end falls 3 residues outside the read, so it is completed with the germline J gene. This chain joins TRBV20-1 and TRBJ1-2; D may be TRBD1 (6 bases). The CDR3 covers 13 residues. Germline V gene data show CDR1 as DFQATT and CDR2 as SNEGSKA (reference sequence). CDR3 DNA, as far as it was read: TGCAGTGCTCAAATCCCGGACAGTAAGGGC. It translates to CSAQIPDSKG. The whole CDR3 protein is CSAQIPDSKGYTF.

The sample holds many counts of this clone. Incomplete CDR3 DNA: TGTGCCAGCTCACCGAGGGACAGCGACGTCTATGGC. Encoded protein: CASSPRDSDVYG. The entire CDR3 sequence reads CASSPRDSDVYGYTF. This chain connects TRBV18 to TRBJ1-2; 7 bases match TRBD1. From the germline J gene comes the end of the CDR3, since the read stops 3 residues before it. Germline values: CDR1 KGHSH, CDR2 LQKENI. Unmatched junction bases numbered 8, after V lost 3 bases and J lost 4 bases. The CDR3 runs 15 residues.

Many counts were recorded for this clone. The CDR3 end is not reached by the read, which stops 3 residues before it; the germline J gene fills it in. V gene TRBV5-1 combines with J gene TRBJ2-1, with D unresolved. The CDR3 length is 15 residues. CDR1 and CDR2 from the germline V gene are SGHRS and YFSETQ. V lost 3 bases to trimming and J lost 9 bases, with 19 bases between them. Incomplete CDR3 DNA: TGCGCCAGCAGCTCGGGTTCCGCATATCCGGTTGAG. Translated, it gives CASSSGSAYPVE. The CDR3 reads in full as CASSSGSAYPVEQFF. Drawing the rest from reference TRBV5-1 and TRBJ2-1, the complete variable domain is KAGVTQTPRYLIKTRGQQVTLSCSPISGHRSVSWYQQTPGQGLQFLFEYFSETQRNKGNFPGRFSGRQFSNSRSEMNVSTLELGDSALYLCASSSGSAYPVEQFFGPGTRLTVL.